Sequencing of this TCR beta chain was carried out in a study of shared clonotypes between healthy human individuals. Study-wide background: Used for every donor were three CD4 naive, three CD4 memory, two CD8 naive and one CD8 memory plate.

Germline V gene sequence: CDR1 MNHEY, CDR2 SVGAGI. V was cut by 6 bases and J by 0 bases, with 5 bases left in between. The CDR3 totals 12 residues. Profiling relied on immunoSEQ multiplex PCR, and the TCRdb table lists in-frame clones only, not all of them. The table includes roughly 2,000,000 clones, about 94% detected once. Selected positively for CCR7 and CD45RO-negative, naive CD8 cells excluded terminally differentiated effector memory CD45RA+ cells. This clonotype was sampled from a man younger than 30 in good health. This sequence joins TRBV6-5 and TRBJ1-1; D might be TRBD1 (5 bases). The sequenced sample consisted of naive CD8+ T cells sorted from blood. The chain's CDR3 is CASRGLNTEAFF. The CDR3 DNA is TGTGCCAGCAGGGGACTGAACACTGAAGCTTTCTTT.